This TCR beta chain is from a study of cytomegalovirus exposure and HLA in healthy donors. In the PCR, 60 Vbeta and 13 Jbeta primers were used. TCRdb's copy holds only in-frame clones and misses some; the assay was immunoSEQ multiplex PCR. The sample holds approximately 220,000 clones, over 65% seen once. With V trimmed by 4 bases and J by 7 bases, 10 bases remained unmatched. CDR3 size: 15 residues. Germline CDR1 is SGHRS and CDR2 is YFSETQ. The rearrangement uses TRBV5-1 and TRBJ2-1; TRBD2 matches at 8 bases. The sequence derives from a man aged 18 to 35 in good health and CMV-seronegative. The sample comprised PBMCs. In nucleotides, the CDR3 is TGCGCCAGCAGCCCACTAGCGGTAGCGGGGAATGAGCAGTTCTTC. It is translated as CASSPLAVAGNEQFF.